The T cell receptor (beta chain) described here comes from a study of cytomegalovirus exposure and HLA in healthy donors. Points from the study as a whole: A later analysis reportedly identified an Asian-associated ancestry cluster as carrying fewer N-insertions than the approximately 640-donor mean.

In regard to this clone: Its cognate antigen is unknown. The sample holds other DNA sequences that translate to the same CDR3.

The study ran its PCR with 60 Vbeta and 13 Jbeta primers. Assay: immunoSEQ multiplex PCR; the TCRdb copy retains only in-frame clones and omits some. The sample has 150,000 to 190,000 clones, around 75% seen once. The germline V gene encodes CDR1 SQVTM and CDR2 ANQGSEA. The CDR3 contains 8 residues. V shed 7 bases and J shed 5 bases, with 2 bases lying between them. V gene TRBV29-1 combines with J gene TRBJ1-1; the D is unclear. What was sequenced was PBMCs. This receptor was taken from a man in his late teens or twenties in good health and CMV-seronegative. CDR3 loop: CSATEAFF. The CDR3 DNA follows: TGCAGCGCTACTGAAGCTTTCTTT.